One sample yielded the 22 T cell receptor beta chains listed below, sequenced in a study of blood T cell repertoires in COVID-19. Here immunoSEQ multiplex PCR was the method, and the copy in TCRdb shows in-frame clones only, minus some. The table includes approximately 150,000 clones, 90% detected once. Sample: peripheral blood. Receptors were obtained from a man aged 60 to 69 with active or convalescent COVID-19.

This chain joins TRBV10-3 and TRBJ2-7; D might be TRBD1 (5 bases). This CDR3 comprises 13 residues. Between the trimmed V and J ends, which lost 6 bases and 9 bases, there was a span of 18 bases. Germline CDR1 is ENHRY and CDR2 is SYGVKD. The CDR3 DNA reads as TGTGCCATCAGCCCGGACATCTATCGCAGGCAGTACTTC. This translates into CAISPDIYRRQYF.

The CDR3 reads CASSLATGADTQYF. CDR3 sequence (DNA): TGCGCCAGCAGCTTGGCGACAGGGGCAGATACGCAGTATTTT. The rearrangement joins TRBV5-1 to TRBJ2-3; 8 positions agree with TRBD1. The V and J ends lost 0 bases and 4 bases, in that order; junction bases with no gene match: 1. The CDR3 length is 14 residues. Germline-derived CDR1 and CDR2 are SGHRS and YFSETQ.

This clone was detected once. The chain has TRBV19 and TRBJ2-5; 9 bases map to TRBD1. The trim removed 6 bases at V and 5 bases at J, leaving 7 bases unmatched. Germline V gives CDR1 LNHDA, CDR2 SQIVND (reference sequence). The CDR3 is made up of 14 amino acids. The CDR3 is CASSRGTGWETQYF. CDR3 nucleotides: TGTGCCAGTAGCCGGGGGACAGGGTGGGAGACCCAGTACTTC. Based on the CDR3 plus reference TRBV19 and TRBJ2-5, the full variable domain is DGGITQSPKYLFRKEGQNVTLSCEQNLNHDAMYWYRQDPGQGLRLIYYSQIVNDFQKGDIAEGYSVSREKKESFPLTVTSAQKNPTAFYLCASSRGTGWETQYFGPGTRLLVL.

This sequence joins TRBV5-1 and TRBJ1-2; D is unclear. This CDR3 contains 13 residues. In germline, CDR1 is SGHRS, CDR2 YFSETQ. Trimming shortened V by 5 bases and J by 4 bases, and 12 bases separated the two germline ends. The CDR3 nucleotides are TGCGCCAGCAGTCGAGAGAGGATCTATGGCTACACCTTC. It is translated as CASSRERIYGYTF. The full variable domain, with the rest looked up from reference TRBV5-1 and TRBJ1-2, is KAGVTQTPRYLIKTRGQQVTLSCSPISGHRSVSWYQQTPGQGLQFLFEYFSETQRNKGNFPGRFSGRQFSNSRSEMNVSTLELGDSALYLCASSRERIYGYTFGSGTRLTVV.

This chain connects TRBV4-1 to TRBJ1-4, with 7 positions matching TRBD1. The CDR3 runs 16 residues. The germline gives CDR1 MGHRA, CDR2 YSYEKL. V lost 4 bases to trimming and J lost 0 bases; unmatched junction nucleotides: 5. The DNA of the CDR3 is TGCGCCAGCAGCCTAGGGACAGCGGCAACTAATGAAAAACTGTTTTTT. As protein: CASSLGTAATNEKLFF.

In its sample, this clone was seen once. The CDR3 loop reads CASSSQDRGGVLYGYTF. The DNA for the CDR3 is TGTGCCAGTAGTTCCCAGGACAGGGGTGGAGTACTCTATGGCTACACCTTC. The chain carries TRBV19 and TRBJ1-2; 9 bases agree with TRBD1. V lost 5 bases, J lost 4 bases, and 14 bases stayed unmatched. Germline V gene lookup returns CDR1 LNHDA and CDR2 SQIVND (reference sequence). The CDR3 extends over 17 amino acids.

The chain combines TRBV7-9 with TRBJ2-7, with TRBD1 matching 8 bases. This CDR3 is built from 15 residues. V was pared by 5 bases and J by 2 bases, with 8 bases of the junction left unmatched. CDR1 and CDR2 from the germline V gene are SEHNR and FQNEAQ (reference sequence). CDR3 DNA sequence: TGTGCCAGCAGCCTAAGGACAGGGAGCGCCTACGAGCAGTACTTC. Protein: CASSLRTGSAYEQYF.

As DNA, the CDR3 is TGCAGCGCTACAGGGGGCTCTTATAGCAATCAGCCCCAGCATTTT. As protein: CSATGGSYSNQPQHF. The chain recombines TRBV29-1 with TRBJ1-5, with 9 bases matching TRBD1. Germline assignment: CDR1 SQVTM and CDR2 ANQGSEA. The CDR3 totals 15 residues. The junction had 7 bases not matched to a gene; V was cut back by 7 bases and J by 0 bases. Full variable domain (missing parts from reference TRBV29-1 and TRBJ1-5): SAVISQKPSRDICQRGTSLTIQCQVDSQVTMMFWYRQQPGQSLTLIATANQGSEATYESGFVIDKFPISRPNLTFSTLTVSNMSPEDSSIYLCSATGGSYSNQPQHFGDGTRLSIL.

The gene calls are TRBV4-1 and TRBJ2-7, with 7 bases identical to TRBD1. Germline CDR1 reads MGHRA; CDR2 reads YSYEKL. The CDR3 consists of 15 residues. With V trimmed by 0 bases and J by 2 bases, 4 bases remained unmatched. CDR3 protein: CASSQDPGQPYEQYF. CDR3 nucleotides: TGCGCCAGCAGCCAAGATCCGGGACAGCCCTACGAGCAGTACTTC.

This chain uses TRBV29-1 with TRBJ2-1, with TRBD1 matching 7 bases. The CDR3 sequence is 12 residues long. Germline V gene data show CDR1 as SQVTM and CDR2 as ANQGSEA. V was pared by 4 bases and J by 4 bases, with 1 base of the junction left unmatched. Here the CDR3 DNA reads TGCAGCGTTGGACAGGGATACAATGAGCAGTTCTTC. This gives the protein CSVGQGYNEQFF.

This chain connects TRBV3-1 (or the pseudogene TRBV3-2) to TRBJ2-3, with D unclear. V gave up 0 bases and J gave up 2 bases, with 12 bases separating them. The CDR3 contains 16 residues. Germline-derived CDR1 and CDR2 are LGHDT and YNNKEL (reference sequence). This CDR3 is CASSQDAARATDTQYF. The CDR3 DNA sequence: TGTGCCAGCAGCCAAGATGCAGCGCGCGCCACAGATACGCAGTATTTT.

This sequence joins TRBV18 and TRBJ2-5, with D maybe TRBD1 (6 bases). Deletions cut 6 bases from V and 1 base from J, with 12 bases between. Per the germline V gene, CDR1 is KGHSH and CDR2 is LQKENI. This CDR3 has 14 residues. The CDR3 DNA reads as TGTGCCAGCTCTCAACAGGGTTTCCAAGAGACCCAGTACTTC. Translation: CASSQQGFQETQYF.

V usage is TRBV6-5 and J usage is TRBJ2-3, with a weak D call TRBD2 (5 bases). Between the trimmed V and J ends, which lost 6 bases and 5 bases, there was a span of 15 bases. The CDR3 contains 14 residues. The germline gives CDR1 MNHEY, CDR2 SVGAGI. The CDR3 loop reads CASSETTAGDTQYF. The CDR3 bases are TGTGCCAGCAGCGAGACTACGGCCGGAGATACGCAGTATTTT.

The V call is TRBV5-1, the J call TRBJ2-7; 8 bases align to TRBD1. Germline assignment: CDR1 SGHRS and CDR2 YFSETQ. The CDR3 has 14 amino acids. The V and J ends lost 4 bases and 0 bases, in that order; junction bases with no gene match: 3. The CDR3 DNA sequence: TGCGCCAGCAGCACCGGACAGGGCTCCTACGAGCAGTACTTC. It is translated as CASSTGQGSYEQYF.

This clone was seen more than once but under ten times. The genes are TRBV6-1 and TRBJ1-2, with 12 positions matching TRBD1. The CDR3 is 15 amino acids. The germline V gene encodes CDR1 MNHNS and CDR2 SASEGT. Unmatched junction bases numbered 2, after V lost 0 bases and J lost 6 bases. CDR3 nucleotides: TGTGCCAGCAGTGAAGCGTGGGACAGGGGGCATGGCTACACCTTC. It translates to CASSEAWDRGHGYTF.

This clone was seen only a few times. This chain links TRBV14 with TRBJ1-6, with D tentatively TRBD1 (6 bases). The germline V gene has CDR1 SGHDN and CDR2 FVKESK. The V end lost 1 base, the J end lost 4 bases, and 8 bases lay between the germline ends. This CDR3 is built from 15 residues. CDR3 in amino acids: CASSQVGTYNSPLHF. In DNA form, the CDR3 reads TGTGCCAGCAGCCAAGTCGGGACATATAATTCACCCCTCCACTTT.

The chain combines TRBV19 with TRBJ2-7; the match to TRBD1 covers 7 bases. Germline V gene data show CDR1 as LNHDA and CDR2 as SQIVND (reference sequence). V gave up 6 bases and J gave up 2 bases; unmatched junction bases: 7. This CDR3 contains 14 residues. The CDR3 sequence is CASSDRDRAYEQYF. CDR3 nucleotides: TGTGCCAGTAGCGACCGGGACAGAGCCTACGAGCAGTACTTC.

The rearrangement uses TRBV7-6 and TRBJ2-7; D may be TRBD1 (5 bases). The ends were cut back, 1 base at V and 0 bases at J, with 10 bases in the middle. Germline loops: CDR1 SGHVS, CDR2 FNYEAQ. CDR3 length: 15 residues. DNA for the CDR3: TGTGCCAGCAGCTTAGATGCGACAGCCTCCTACGAGCAGTACTTC. Protein: CASSLDATASYEQYF.

The CDR3: CASSRSGASTDTQYF. Written as DNA, the CDR3 is TGTGCCAGCAGTCGTAGCGGGGCTAGCACAGATACGCAGTATTTT. V gene TRBV2 combines with J gene TRBJ2-3; 8 positions match TRBD2. CDR1 and CDR2 from the germline V gene are SNHLY and FYNNEI. J was trimmed by 0 bases and V by 5 bases; bases with no gene match: 4. The CDR3 has 15 amino acids.

J is TRBJ2-1 and V is TRBV15; TRBD1 might be the D (6 bases). The germline V gene encodes CDR1 LNHNV and CDR2 YYDKDF (reference sequence). The CDR3 spans 14 residues. V was cut by 0 bases and J by 8 bases, with 11 bases left in between. CDR3: CATSRDYRADEQFF. DNA for the CDR3: TGTGCCACCAGCAGAGATTACAGGGCCGATGAGCAGTTCTTC.

The V gene is TRBV11-2, the J gene TRBJ2-7, with TRBD1 matching 8 bases. The CDR3 extends over 17 amino acids. Germline V gene sequence: CDR1 SGHAT, CDR2 FQNNGV. V lost 0 bases, J lost 3 bases, and 10 bases stayed unmatched. CDR3 protein: CASSLDQGAVRYYEQYF. The CDR3 DNA follows: TGTGCCAGCAGCTTAGATCAGGGGGCCGTCCGATACTACGAGCAGTACTTC.

The V gene is TRBV6-5, the J gene TRBJ1-6; TRBD1 aligns across 7 bases. The length of the CDR3 is 16 residues. Germline loops: CDR1 MNHEY, CDR2 SVGAGI. The junction had 8 bases not matched to a gene; V was cut back by 0 bases and J by 9 bases. CDR3 bases: TGTGCCAGCAGTTACTCGAGCCGGGACAGACGTTCACCCCTCCACTTT. Its translation is CASSYSSRDRRSPLHF.